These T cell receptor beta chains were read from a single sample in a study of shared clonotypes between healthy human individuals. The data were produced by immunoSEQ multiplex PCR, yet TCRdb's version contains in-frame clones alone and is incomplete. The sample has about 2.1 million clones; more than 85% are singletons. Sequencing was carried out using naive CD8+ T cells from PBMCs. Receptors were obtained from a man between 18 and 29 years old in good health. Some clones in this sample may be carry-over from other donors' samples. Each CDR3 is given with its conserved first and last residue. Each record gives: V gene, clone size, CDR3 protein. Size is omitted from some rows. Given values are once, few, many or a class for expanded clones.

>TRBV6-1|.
CASSGTGFVDYGYTF
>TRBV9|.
CASSAGLTDSYEQYF
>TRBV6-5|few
CASSYSDGANYGYTF
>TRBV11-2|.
CASSPRLGEQFF
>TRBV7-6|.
CASSFGTSGSSYEQYF
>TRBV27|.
CASSSRTSGRAFYNEQFF
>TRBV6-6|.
CASSKDSGLSYNEQFF
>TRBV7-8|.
CASSPSGVYNEQFF
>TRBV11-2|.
CASRPPLQETQYF
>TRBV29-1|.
CSVGQGNYEQYF
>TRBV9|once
CASSGEGDYEQYF
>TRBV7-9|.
CASSRKLGGYTF
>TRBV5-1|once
CASSFGQAAYEQYF
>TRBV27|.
CASSLLAQGDLQYF
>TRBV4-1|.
CASSQNSYGQGAYEQYF
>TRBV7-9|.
CASSFAGTNNEQFF
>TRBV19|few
CASWTALNTEAFF
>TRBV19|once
CASRASGTDTQYF
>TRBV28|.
CASSFGAGTEAFF